The following is a T cell receptor beta chain sequence with its context. This CDR3 has 17 residues. Germline CDR1 reads SEHNR; CDR2 reads FQNEAQ (reference sequence). The V and J ends lost 0 bases and 0 bases respectively, with 14 bases between them. These data are taken from a study of regulatory and conventional T cells in RAG deficiency. Blood CD4+ CD25-low CD127-high conventional T cells supplied the genomic DNA template. Sequencing used immunoSEQ multiplex PCR; TCRdb keeps in-frame clones, though not all of them. The repertoire holds tens of thousands of clones, with about 87% as singletons. The data were also submitted as part of a second study, on regulatory T cells. That report notes: The primer mix had 52 TRBV and 13 TRBJ primers.

The TCR was taken from a human donor in good health. The chain couples TRBV7-9 to TRBJ2-5; D call uncertain. The specimen sequenced was CD4+ effector T cells sorted from blood. The CDR3 reads CASSLALTPTYQETQYF. Here the CDR3 DNA reads TGTGCCAGCAGCTTAGCGCTGACACCCACGTACCAAGAGACCCAGTACTTC.